This T cell receptor (beta chain) was sequenced during a study of T-cell reconstitution after alpha-beta-depleted transplantation in children (dated by TCRdb to the mid-2010s). Background on the whole study: T-cell immune reconstitution after TCRalphabeta/CD19-depleted allogeneic hematopoietic cell transplantation in children was quantitatively tracked in the study by means of TCR repertoire profiling.

CDR1 and CDR2 are read off the germline V gene (reference sequence) as DFQATT and SNEGSKA. From the cysteine through the phenylalanine, the CDR3 covers 15 amino acids. Here the CDR3 DNA is all that survives: 45 bases in frame from base 1. The V end loses 3 bases and the J end loses 0 bases, and a stretch of 14 bases separates them. The treatment or condition label, as the study defines it: allogeneic hematopoietic cell transplantation with graft depleted of TCRalphabeta T cells and CD19 B cells. The children who served as transplant recipients had been given grafts of TCRalphabeta/CD19-depleted allogeneic hematopoietic cells. Libraries came from PCR. TCRdb shows the sequencer as Illumina HiSeq 2500. TCR library preparation used molecular barcoding, with unique molecular identifiers applied to normalize quantification of the TCRbeta repertoire. Through fastp at Q25 and MiXCR, TCRdb rebuilt clones from the public reads, retaining in-frame beta chains. Each CDR3 protein appears once, grouped with its most common genes and DNA. This sample gives about 200,000 distinct CDR3 sequences in total; roughly 6.6% of them show up just once. The top ten constitute 5% to 6.5% of the sample.

What the authors observed across the whole study: In some patients, high TCRbeta diversity at day 60 was attributed to recipient T cells and intrathymic progenitors that had survived conditioning. The frequencies of hyperexpanded clones fell over the following months, and after one year, T-cell counts and TCRbeta diversity were mostly attributed to newly produced T cells. About two months after transplant, the apparently early recovery of alphabetaT-cell counts reportedly depended on just several hundred clones that had expanded rapidly and came from non-depleted graft cells.

Remarks on this clonotype: Its target antigen remains unknown. Base qualities are not at hand, and no much larger clone is one base apart.

The chain is encoded by TRBV20-1 joined to TRBJ1-2, and TRBD1 may be the D gene, going by 6 matching bases. Material: PBMCs, obtained before TCRalphabeta/CD19-depleted stem cell transplant. The clonotype originates from a boy younger than 10 with acute lymphoblastic leukemia, due to receive a stem cell transplant. Here is the DNA: TGCAGTGCTAGCGGACAGCTGATAACTAACTATGGCTACACCTTC. Its protein product is CSASGQLITNYGYTF.